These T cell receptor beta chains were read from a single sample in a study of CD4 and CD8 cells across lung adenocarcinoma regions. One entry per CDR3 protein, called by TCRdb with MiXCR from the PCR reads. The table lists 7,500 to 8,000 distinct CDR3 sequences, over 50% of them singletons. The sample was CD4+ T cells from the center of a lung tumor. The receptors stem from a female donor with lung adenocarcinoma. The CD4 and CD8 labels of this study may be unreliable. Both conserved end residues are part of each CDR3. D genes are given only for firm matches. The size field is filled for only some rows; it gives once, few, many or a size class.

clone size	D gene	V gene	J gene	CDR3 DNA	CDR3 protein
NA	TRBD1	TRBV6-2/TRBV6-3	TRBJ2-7	TGTGCCAGCAGTTACCGATCCGGGACAGCAAACGAGCAGTACTTC	CASSYRSGTANEQYF
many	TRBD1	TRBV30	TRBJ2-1	TGTGCCTGGACCACGGGGACAGGGTACAATGAGCAGTTCTTC	CAWTTGTGYNEQFF
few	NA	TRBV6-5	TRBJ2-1	TGTGCCAGCAGTTACTCGTACCTTTTATTGAATGAGCAGTTCTTC	CASSYSYLLLNEQFF
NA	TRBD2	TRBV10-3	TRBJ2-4	TGTGCCGCCCGGCTAGCGGGGGCCACAAATACTCAGTACTTT	CAARLAGATNTQYF
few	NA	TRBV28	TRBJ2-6	TGTGCCAGCAGTTTAGGAGAATCTGGGGCCAACGTCCTGACTTTC	CASSLGESGANVLTF
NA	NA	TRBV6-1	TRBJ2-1	TGTGCGGGCAGACAGGCAGGGAGGGGGGATAAGCAGTTCTTC	CAGRQAGRGDKQFF
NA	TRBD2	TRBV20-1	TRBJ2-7	TGCAGTGCTAGAGGAGGGCTAACTAGCGGGTCTTACGAGCAGTACTTC	CSARGGLTSGSYEQYF
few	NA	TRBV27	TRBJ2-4	TGTGCCAGCACCAACCGCGGCGGGGACCAAAACATTCAGTACTTC	CASTNRGGDQNIQYF
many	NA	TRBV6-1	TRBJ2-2	TGTGCCAGCACCGATTTCCGTACAGCCGGGGAGCTGTTTTTT	CASTDFRTAGELFF
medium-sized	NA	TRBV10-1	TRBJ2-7	TGCGCCAGCAGCTCCGGGACGAACGAGCAGTACTTC	CASSSGTNEQYF
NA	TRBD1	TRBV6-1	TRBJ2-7	TGTGCCAGCAGAAGGGACAGGGAAGACTACGAGCAGTACTTC	CASRRDREDYEQYF
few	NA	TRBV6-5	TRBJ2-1	TGTGCCAGCAGTTACTTGGGCGGACGCAATGAGCAGTTCTTC	CASSYLGGRNEQFF
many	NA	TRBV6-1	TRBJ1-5	TGTGCCAGCAGTCCCACTTATAGCAATCAGCCCCAGCATTTT	CASSPTYSNQPQHF
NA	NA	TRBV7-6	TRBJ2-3	TGTGCCAGCAGCCCGGGAGAGGCCCAGTACTTT	CASSPGEAQYF
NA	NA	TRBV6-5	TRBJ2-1	TGTGCGAGCAGTTACAAGGGGGGGGAGCAGTTTTTC	CASSYKGGEQFF
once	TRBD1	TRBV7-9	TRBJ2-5	TGTGCCAGCAGCTTAGACGGGACAGCTTTGACCTTGGGGGAGCAGTACTTC	CASSLDGTALTLGEQYF
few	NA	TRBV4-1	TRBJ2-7	TGCGCCAGCAGCCAGACAGACGGCTACGAGCAGTACTTC	CASSQTDGYEQYF
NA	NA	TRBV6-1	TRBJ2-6	TGTGCCAGCAGTGAGGCTGGGGCCAACGTCCTGACTTTC	CASSEAGANVLTF
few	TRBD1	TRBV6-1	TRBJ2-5	TGTGCCAGCGGGACAGGGGGGCACTTGGTAGAGACCCAGTACTTC	CASGTGGHLVETQYF